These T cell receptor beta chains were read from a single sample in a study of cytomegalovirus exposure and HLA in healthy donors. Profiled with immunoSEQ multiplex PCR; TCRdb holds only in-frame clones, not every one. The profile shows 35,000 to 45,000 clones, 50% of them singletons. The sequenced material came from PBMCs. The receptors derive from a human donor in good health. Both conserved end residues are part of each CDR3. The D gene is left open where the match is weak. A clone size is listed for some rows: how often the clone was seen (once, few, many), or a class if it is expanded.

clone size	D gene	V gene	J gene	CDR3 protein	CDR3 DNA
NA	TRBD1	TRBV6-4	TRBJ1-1	CASSGGQGVAEAFF	TGTGCCAGCAGTGGGGGGCAGGGGGTTGCTGAAGCTTTCTTT
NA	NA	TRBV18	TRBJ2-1	CASSPQTYNEQFF	TGTGCCAGCTCACCCCAAACCTACAATGAGCAGTTCTTC
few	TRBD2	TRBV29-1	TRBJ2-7	CSVDIVASGNRGEQYF	TGCAGCGTTGACATCGTGGCTAGCGGAAACAGAGGCGAGCAGTACTTC
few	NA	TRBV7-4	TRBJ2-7	CASSLRLHEQYF	TGTGCCAGCAGCTTAAGACTCCACGAGCAGTACTTC
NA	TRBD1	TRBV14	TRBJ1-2	CASSLSGTGTPQPNYGYTF	TGTGCCAGCAGCCTCTCCGGGACAGGGACGCCACAACCTAACTATGGCTACACCTTC
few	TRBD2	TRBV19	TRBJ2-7	CASSIGGTGGYEQYF	TGTGCCAGTAGTATCGGGGGGACCGGAGGGTACGAGCAGTACTTC
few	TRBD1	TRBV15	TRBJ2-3	CATSSPGQGTDTQYF	TGTGCCACCAGCTCTCCGGGACAGGGGACAGATACGCAGTATTTT
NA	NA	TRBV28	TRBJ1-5	CASSRARAGGQPQHF	TGTGCCAGCAGTAGGGCGCGGGCGGGGGGTCAGCCCCAGCATTTT
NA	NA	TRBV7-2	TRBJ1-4	CASSSRRERGSEKLFF	TGTGCCAGCAGCTCACGAAGGGAGAGAGGAAGTGAAAAACTGTTTTTT
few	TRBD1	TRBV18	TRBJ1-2	CASSPGQGGGYTF	TGTGCCAGCTCACCGGGACAGGGTGGAGGCTACACCTTC
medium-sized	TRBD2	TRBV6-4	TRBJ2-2	CASSDSAGGPGELFF	TGTGCCAGCAGTGACTCAGCGGGAGGTCCGGGGGAGCTGTTTTTT
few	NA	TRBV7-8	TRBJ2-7	CASSLRLHEQYF	TGTGCCAGCAGCTTAAGACTCCACGAGCAGTACTTC
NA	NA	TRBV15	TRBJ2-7	CATSRESAGVPYEQYF	TGTGCCACCAGCAGAGAATCGGCAGGGGTACCCTACGAGCAGTACTTC
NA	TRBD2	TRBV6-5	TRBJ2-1	CASSPWASGRNEQFF	TGTGCCAGCAGCCCGTGGGCTAGCGGGAGGAATGAGCAGTTCTTC
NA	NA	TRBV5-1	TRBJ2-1	CASSFSERSVVTEQFF	TGCGCCAGCAGCTTTTCCGAGCGGTCCGTGGTCACGGAGCAGTTCTTC
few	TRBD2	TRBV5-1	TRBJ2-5	CASSWDGLGSLNF	TGCGCCAGCAGCTGGGATGGACTAGGATCGTTGAACTTC
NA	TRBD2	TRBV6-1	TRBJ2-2	CASSVIAGGTGELFF	TGTGCCAGCAGTGTCATAGCGGGGGGGACCGGGGAGCTGTTTTTT
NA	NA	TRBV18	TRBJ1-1	CASSPGQVAMNTEAFF	TGTGCCAGCTCACCAGGGCAGGTTGCGATGAACACTGAAGCTTTCTTT
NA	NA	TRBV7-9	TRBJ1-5	CASSLALNEPQHF	TGTGCCAGCAGCTTAGCGCTAAACGAGCCCCAGCATTTT
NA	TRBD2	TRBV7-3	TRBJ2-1	CASSTASGGAGNEQFF	TGTGCCAGCAGCACCGCTAGCGGGGGGGCCGGGAATGAGCAGTTCTTC
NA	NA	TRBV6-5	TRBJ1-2	CASSYSGGRSYGYTF	TGTGCCAGCAGTTACTCGGGGGGACGGTCCTATGGCTACACCTTC
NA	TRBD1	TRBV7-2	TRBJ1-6	CASSSTGVAYNSPLHF	TGTGCCAGCAGCTCTACAGGGGTAGCCTATAATTCACCCCTCCACTTT
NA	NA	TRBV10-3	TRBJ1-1	CAISVKGVTEAFF	TGTGCCATCAGTGTGAAGGGGGTCACTGAAGCTTTCTTT
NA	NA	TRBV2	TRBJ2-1	CASGEGLRAGKQFF	TGTGCCAGCGGAGAGGGACTCCGGGCTGGTAAGCAGTTCTTC
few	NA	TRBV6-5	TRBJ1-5	CASGPANSNQPQHF	TGTGCCAGCGGGCCCGCGAATAGCAATCAGCCCCAGCATTTT
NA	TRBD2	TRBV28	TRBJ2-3	CASTTPASGRTDTQYF	TGTGCCAGCACTACACCAGCTAGCGGGAGAACAGATACGCAGTATTTT
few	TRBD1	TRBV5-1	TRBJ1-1	CASKTGVETEAFF	TGCGCCAGCAAGACAGGGGTGGAGACTGAAGCTTTCTTT
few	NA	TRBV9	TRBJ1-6	CASSVGAGNSPLHF	TGTGCCAGCAGCGTAGGGGCAGGCAATTCACCCCTCCACTTT
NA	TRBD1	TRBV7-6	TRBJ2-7	CASSNGQVGREQYF	TGTGCCAGCAGCAACGGACAGGTTGGGCGGGAGCAGTACTTC
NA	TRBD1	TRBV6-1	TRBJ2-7	CASRVYGTGSYEQYF	TGTGCCAGCAGGGTGTACGGGACAGGCTCCTACGAGCAGTACTTC
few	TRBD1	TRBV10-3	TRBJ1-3	CAISETGQRTGNTIYF	TGTGCCATCAGTGAGACGGGACAGAGGACTGGAAACACCATATATTTT
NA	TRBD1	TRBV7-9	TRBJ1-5	CASTDRAGQPQHF	TGTGCCAGCACCGACAGGGCCGGACAGCCCCAGCATTTT
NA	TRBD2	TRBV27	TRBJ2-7	CASSLRTSGPYEQYF	TGTGCCAGCAGTTTAAGGACTAGCGGGCCTTACGAGCAGTACTTC
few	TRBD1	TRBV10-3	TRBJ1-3	CAISTGDSGNTIYF	TGTGCCATCAGTACAGGGGATTCTGGAAACACCATATATTTT
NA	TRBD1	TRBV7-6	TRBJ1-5	CASSRGTGQGQPQHF	TGTGCCAGCAGCCGCGGGACAGGGCAGGGACAGCCCCAGCATTTT
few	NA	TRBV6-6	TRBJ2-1	CASSYSTELYNEQFF	TGTGCCAGCAGTTACAGCACGGAGCTCTACAATGAGCAGTTCTTC
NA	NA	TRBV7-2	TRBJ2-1	CASSLGGHGYNEQFF	TGTGCCAGCAGCTTAGGGGGGCACGGCTACAATGAGCAGTTCTTC